These 29 T cell receptor beta chains were sequenced from one sample in a study of blood T cell repertoires in COVID-19. Profiled with immunoSEQ multiplex PCR; TCRdb holds only in-frame clones, not every one. The data hold some 180,000 clones, with 75% to 85% observed a single time. The sample taken for sequencing was peripheral blood. These receptors were obtained from a human donor in a cohort sampled during active COVID-19.

The CDR3 loop is CASKVGGRVGEQYF. CDR3 nucleotide sequence: TGTGCCAGCAAAGTGGGGGGTCGAGTAGGCGAGCAGTACTTC. The chain has TRBV28 and TRBJ2-7; a possible D gene is TRBD2 (6 bases). The V gene's germline CDR1 is MDHEN and CDR2 SYDVKM. V was shortened by 7 bases and J by 6 bases, with 19 bases between the two germline ends. The CDR3 is 14 amino acids.

The chain couples TRBV18 to TRBJ2-7; 12 nucleotides line up with TRBD2. With V trimmed by 0 bases and J by 5 bases, 5 bases remained unmatched. The CDR3 spans 16 residues. Germline V gives CDR1 KGHSH, CDR2 LQKENI. The CDR3, as DNA: TGTGCCAGCTCACCACCCCTAGCGGGAGGGTCGAACGAGCAGTACTTC. This translates into CASSPPLAGGSNEQYF. The full variable domain, completed using reference TRBV18 and TRBJ2-7, is NAGVMQNPRHLVRRRGQEARLRCSPMKGHSHVYWYRQLPEEGLKFMVYLQKENIIDESGMPKERFSAEFPKEGPSILRIQQVVRGDSAAYFCASSPPLAGGSNEQYFGPGTRLTVT.

V gene TRBV11-3 combines with J gene TRBJ2-1; 10 nucleotides match TRBD2. V trimming: 6 bases; J trimming: 1 base; junction bases outside the gene matches: 0. The CDR3 runs to 14 residues. Per germline, CDR1 SGHNT and CDR2 YENEEA. CDR3 DNA sequence: TGTGCCAGCAGTAGCGGGGGGTCCTACAATGAGCAGTTCTTC. Protein product: CASSSGGSYNEQFF.

V gene TRBV19 combines with J gene TRBJ2-3; TRBD1 is a possible D gene (6 bases). Germline V gene lookup returns CDR1 LNHDA and CDR2 SQIVND (reference sequence). V was shortened by 4 bases and J by 6 bases, with 8 bases between the two germline ends. The CDR3 is 12 amino acids. CDR3 in amino acids: CASSRDKDTQYF. Here the CDR3 DNA reads TGTGCCAGTAGTAGGGACAAGGATACGCAGTATTTT.

Comment on this clone: One junction end does not reproduce the germline sequence, and a read error may be involved. For the CDR3, the DNA is TGTGCCAGCAGCTACAGGACCTGGGCCTTC. Its protein is CASSYRTWAF. The chain uses TRBV28 and TRBJ1-2; D might be TRBD1 (5 bases). Germline assignment: CDR1 MDHEN and CDR2 SYDVKM. This CDR3 has 10 amino acids.

In this sample, this clone turned up many times. The chain couples TRBV4-1 to TRBJ2-2; maybe TRBD2 (6 bases). The germline gives CDR1 MGHRA, CDR2 YSYEKL. V lost 0 bases and J lost 5, with 25 bases in between. CDR3 length: 20 residues. This CDR3 reads CASSQEGLSSAGRRTGELFF. The CDR3 DNA sequence: TGCGCCAGCAGCCAAGAAGGCCTTTCTTCAGCGGGTAGAAGGACCGGGGAGCTGTTTTTT.

The gene calls are TRBV24-1 and TRBJ2-5; possible D gene TRBD1, 7 bases. Trimming shortened V by 4 bases and J by 5 bases, and 13 bases separated the two germline ends. Germline CDR1 and CDR2: KGHDR and SFDVKD. The CDR3 totals 14 residues. In DNA form, the CDR3 reads TGTGCCACCAGTGACCCCAGGGGGGTGGAGACCCAGTACTTC. This codes for CATSDPRGVETQYF.

The chain has TRBV7-2 and TRBJ2-1; no reliable D call. This CDR3 spans 13 amino acids. Looked up from germline, CDR1 is SGHTA and CDR2 is FQGNSA. V was cut by 3 bases and J by 13 bases, with 16 bases left in between. In nucleotides, the CDR3 is TGTGCCAGCAGCTTCCTCCTAGTCAATAACCAGTTCTTC. As protein: CASSFLLVNNQFF.

The chain combines TRBV21-1 with TRBJ2-2; whether TRBD1, the table's D call, matches the DNA was not checked. TRBV21-1 is annotated as a pseudogene. This CDR3 contains 17 residues. The CDR3 DNA reads as TGTGCCAGCAGCTCCCGAGGGGACATTCACGACACCGGGGAGCTGTTTTTT. Translated: CASSSRGDIHDTGELFF.

The chain carries TRBV5-6 and TRBJ2-5, with 7 bases lining up with TRBD1. V was clipped by 0 bases and J by 4 bases; unmatched bases: 0. The CDR3 has 13 amino acids. Germline assignment: CDR1 SGHDT and CDR2 YYEEEE. CDR3 sequence: CASSLGDRETQYF. CDR3 bases: TGTGCCAGCAGCTTGGGGGACAGAGAGACCCAGTACTTC. The full variable domain, with the rest looked up from reference TRBV5-6 and TRBJ2-5, is DAGVTQSPTHLIKTRGQQVTLRCSPKSGHDTVSWYQQALGQGPQFIFQYYEEEERQRGNFPDRFSGHQFPNYSSELNVNALLLGDSALYLCASSLGDRETQYFGPGTRLLVL.

The chain uses TRBV28 and TRBJ2-7, with 11 nucleotides matching TRBD2. J was trimmed by 2 bases and V by 6 bases; bases with no gene match: 3. Germline loops: CDR1 MDHEN, CDR2 SYDVKM. This CDR3 is 14 amino acids long. CDR3 region: CASRTSGSPYEQYF. For the CDR3, the DNA is TGTGCCAGCAGAACTAGCGGGAGCCCCTACGAGCAGTACTTC.

The chain is built from TRBV19 and TRBJ2-1, with 9 bases lining up with TRBD2. The germline CDR1 and CDR2 sequences are LNHDA and SQIVND (reference sequence). This CDR3 is built from 14 residues. Germline trimming cut 5 bases from V and 4 bases from J; bases unmatched to any gene: 3. The CDR3 is CASSSTSGYNEQFF. The DNA for the CDR3 is TGTGCCAGTAGTTCGACTAGCGGATACAATGAGCAGTTCTTC.

The rearrangement links TRBV5-5 to TRBJ2-3; the match to TRBD2 covers 8 bases. The CDR3 sequence is 16 residues long. V shed 2 bases and J 14 bases; nucleotides not matched to a gene: 19. CDR1 is SGHKS and CDR2 is YYEKEE in the germline V gene (reference sequence). The DNA for the CDR3 is TGTGCCAGCAGCTTAGGAGACTTAGCGGGACCGGGGTCGGGGTATTTT. Its translation is CASSLGDLAGPGSGYF.

V and J are TRBV7-9 and TRBJ2-7, with TRBD2 identical over 9 bases. With V trimmed by 5 bases and J by 5 bases, 10 bases remained unmatched. The CDR3 runs 15 residues. CDR1 and CDR2 (germline): SEHNR, FQNEAQ (reference sequence). The CDR3 bases are TGTGCCAGCAGCCGGACCGGGACTAGCCGCCACGAGCAGTACTTC. Its translation: CASSRTGTSRHEQYF.

The chain recombines TRBV2 with TRBJ2-7, with 9 bases matching TRBD2. This CDR3 has 16 residues. The germline V gene has CDR1 SNHLY and CDR2 FYNNEI. The junction had 7 bases not matched to a gene; V was cut back by 1 base and J by 3 bases. DNA for the CDR3: TGTGCCAGCAGTGAAGGAGGCGGGAGGGAGATCTACGAGCAGTACTTC. Protein sequence: CASSEGGGREIYEQYF.

The V call is TRBV28, the J call TRBJ2-5; 9 bases match TRBD1. Germline CDR1 and CDR2: MDHEN and SYDVKM. The CDR3 has 16 amino acids. V lost 2 bases and J lost 9; bases outside the gene matches: 13. This CDR3 is CASSLLQGATNRAQYF. In DNA form, the CDR3 reads TGTGCCAGCAGTTTACTACAGGGGGCGACCAATAGGGCCCAGTACTTC.

The CDR3, as DNA: TGTGCCAGCAGTTCGCTAGCGGGAGGGCCCGACTACGAGCAGTACTTC. It translates to CASSSLAGGPDYEQYF. This rearrangement joins TRBV27 to TRBJ2-7, with 12 bases that match TRBD2. After removal of 4 bases from V and 3 bases from J, the junction contained 7 bases not matched to a gene. Germline assignment: CDR1 MNHEY and CDR2 SMNVEV (reference sequence). The CDR3 consists of 16 residues.

The CDR3 protein is CASSLMRGRGANEKLFF. DNA of the CDR3: TGTGCCAGCAGTTTAATGAGGGGGCGAGGGGCTAATGAAAAACTGTTTTTT. The chain has TRBV27 and TRBJ1-4, with 7 bases identical to TRBD1. CDR3 length: 17 amino acids. V lost 2 bases to trimming and J lost 3 bases; unmatched junction nucleotides: 9. In germline, CDR1 is MNHEY, CDR2 SMNVEV (reference sequence). Supplemented by reference TRBV27 and TRBJ1-4, the full variable domain reads EAQVTQNPRYLITVTGKKLTVTCSQNMNHEYMSWYRQDPGLGLRQIYYSMNVEVTDKGDVPEGYKVSRKEKRNFPLILESPSPNQTSLYFCASSLMRGRGANEKLFFGSGTQLSVL.

J is TRBJ1-5 and V is TRBV28; no firm D call. The CDR3 has 17 residues. Per germline, CDR1 MDHEN and CDR2 SYDVKM. Between the trimmed V and J ends, which lost 5 bases and 0 bases, there was a span of 17 bases. CDR3 nucleotide sequence: TGTGCCAGCAGTACCTCGTCCGCAGATTATAGCAATCAGCCCCAGCATTTT. This encodes CASSTSSADYSNQPQHF.

This chain uses TRBV14 with TRBJ2-1, with TRBD2 matching over 10 bases. Trimming at V came to 4 bases and at J to 5 bases, leaving 5 bases not matched to a gene. CDR3 length: 15 amino acids. CDR1 is SGHDN and CDR2 is FVKESK in the germline V gene. The CDR3 protein is CASSPPGLAHNEQFF. In nucleotides, the CDR3 is TGTGCCAGCAGCCCGCCGGGACTAGCGCACAATGAGCAGTTCTTC.

The chain employs TRBV4-1 and TRBJ2-3, with TRBD2 matching 7 bases. The CDR3 length is 15 residues. J was trimmed by 0 bases and V by 5 bases; bases with no gene match: 5. Per germline, CDR1 MGHRA and CDR2 YSYEKL. The CDR3 DNA sequence: TGCGCCAGCAGCTTCCGACTAGCCAGCACAGATACGCAGTATTTT. Encoded protein: CASSFRLASTDTQYF.

In its sample, this clone was seen many times. V and J are TRBV4-1 and TRBJ1-6; unclear D gene. In germline, CDR1 is MGHRA, CDR2 YSYEKL. Trimming shortened V by 0 bases and J by 7 bases, and 13 bases separated the two germline ends. This CDR3 has 16 amino acids. The CDR3 sequence: CASSQDEGISNSPLHF. The CDR3 DNA follows: TGCGCCAGCAGCCAAGACGAGGGCATCAGCAATTCACCCCTCCACTTT.

The genes are TRBV5-8 and TRBJ1-6; maybe TRBD1 (6 bases). The CDR3 has 16 amino acids. CDR1 SGHTS and CDR2 YDEGEE come from the germline V gene. Trimming stripped 0 bases from V and 8 bases from J, with 15 bases between. For the CDR3, the DNA is TGTGCCAGCAGCTTGGCTCCAGGGGAAGGGTATTCACCCCTCCACTTT. This translates into CASSLAPGEGYSPLHF.

J is TRBJ2-7 and V is TRBV19, with 12 bases identical to TRBD2. Germline lookup yields CDR1 LNHDA and CDR2 SQIVND (reference sequence). This CDR3 has 16 amino acids. Losses at the gene ends were 5 bases for V and 1 base for J; bases not matched to a gene: 6. The CDR3 here is CASSRLLAGGSYEQYF. The DNA for the CDR3 is TGTGCCAGTAGTCGACTTCTAGCGGGAGGGTCCTACGAGCAGTACTTC.

V gene TRBV7-2 combines with J gene TRBJ2-4; TRBD2 agrees at 10 bases. Germline V gene sequence: CDR1 SGHTA, CDR2 FQGNSA. The V gene end was trimmed by 1 base and the J gene end by 8 bases; junction bases not matched to a gene: 5. There are 15 residues in the CDR3. The DNA for the CDR3 is TGTGCCAGCAGCTTAGTCCCTAGCGGGAGTGACATTCAGTACTTC. Its translation: CASSLVPSGSDIQYF.

This chain uses TRBV7-8 with TRBJ1-4; D gene uncertain. Germline V lookup: CDR1 SGHVS, CDR2 FQNEAQ. The CDR3 runs to 14 residues. V was clipped by 4 bases and J by 8 bases, with 14 bases between them. The CDR3 DNA follows: TGTGCCAGCAGCTCCGGGGTACTGGGAGAAAAACTGTTTTTT. This codes for CASSSGVLGEKLFF.

The J gene is TRBJ2-7, the V gene TRBV6-6; possibly TRBD2 for D (7 bases). Looked up from germline, CDR1 is MNHNY and CDR2 is SVGAGI (reference sequence). CDR3 length: 13 amino acids. V gave up 9 bases and J gave up 4 bases, with 16 bases separating them. The CDR3 bases are TGTGCCAGTAAGTCCGGGGGGCTTTACGAGCAGTACTTC. Translated: CASKSGGLYEQYF.

In regard to this clone: Additional DNA sequences in this sample encode the identical CDR3. The chain combines TRBV28 with TRBJ2-7, with 11 positions matching TRBD1. V was clipped by 3 bases and J by 3 bases; unmatched bases: 4. This CDR3 contains 15 residues. Germline CDR1 MDHEN, CDR2 SYDVKM. CDR3 residues: CASSLGGTGGYEQYF. Written as DNA, the CDR3 is TGTGCCAGCAGTTTGGGGGGGACAGGGGGCTACGAGCAGTACTTC. The complete variable domain, with remaining parts taken from reference TRBV28 and TRBJ2-7, reads DVKVTQSSRYLVKRTGEKVFLECVQDMDHENMFWYRQDPGLGLRLIYFSYDVKMKEKGDIPEGYSVSREKKERFSLILESASTNQTSMYLCASSLGGTGGYEQYFGPGTRLTVT.

The chain is built from TRBV28 and TRBJ2-1; the match to TRBD2 covers 7 bases. This CDR3 region has 15 residues. The junction had 10 bases not matched to a gene; V was cut back by 4 bases and J by 7 bases. CDR1 is MDHEN and CDR2 is SYDVKM in the germline V gene. The chain's CDR3 is CASSSPGRAGNEQFF. The CDR3 DNA follows: TGTGCCAGCAGTTCGCCGGGGAGGGCCGGGAATGAGCAGTTCTTC.